This is a list of T cell receptor beta chains from one sample in a study of T-cell memory formation after mild COVID-19. Using its own MiXCR run on the 5' RACE reads, TCRdb lists one record per CDR3 protein. The sample lists 92,000 or so distinct CDR3 sequences, around an eighth occurring once. The sequenced material came from PBMCs or a T cell subset sorted from them (not recorded which). The receptors were gathered from an adult woman who had mild COVID-19 (a few samples of this study predate the infection). Cell type and time point are not known. Both conserved end residues are part of each CDR3. Each record gives: V gene, D gene, clone size, J gene, CDR3 protein, CDR3 DNA. A D gene is named only where the DNA matches it firmly. Size tells how often a clone was seen (once, few, many) or the class of an expanded clone, and some rows leave it out.

v_gene: TRBV19; d_gene: NA; abundance: NA; j_gene: TRBJ2-7; CDR3aa: CASSTLFGAAYEQYF; CDR3nt: TGTGCCAGTAGTACCCTCTTCGGCGCGGCCTACGAGCAGTACTTC
v_gene: TRBV4-3; d_gene: TRBD1; abundance: NA; j_gene: TRBJ2-7; CDR3aa: CASSQAWTGDGEQYF; CDR3nt: TGCGCCAGCAGCCAGGCCTGGACAGGGGATGGCGAGCAGTACTTC
v_gene: TRBV7-2; d_gene: NA; abundance: many; j_gene: TRBJ2-5; CDR3aa: CASSLNGLAKETQYF; CDR3nt: TGTGCCAGCAGCTTAAATGGCCTAGCCAAAGAGACCCAGTACTTC
v_gene: TRBV5-1; d_gene: NA; abundance: many; j_gene: TRBJ2-7; CDR3aa: CASSLGQGIEQYF; CDR3nt: TGCGCCAGCAGCTTGGGTCAGGGAATCGAGCAGTACTTC
v_gene: TRBV6-1; d_gene: NA; abundance: NA; j_gene: TRBJ2-5; CDR3aa: CASSEAAGETQYF; CDR3nt: TGTGCCAGCAGTGAAGCCGCTGGCGAGACCCAGTACTTC
v_gene: TRBV27; d_gene: NA; abundance: NA; j_gene: TRBJ2-3; CDR3aa: CASVPGHLTDTQYF; CDR3nt: TGTGCCAGCGTACCGGGACATCTCACAGATACGCAGTATTTT
v_gene: TRBV5-1; d_gene: TRBD2; abundance: few; j_gene: TRBJ2-7; CDR3aa: CASSLVPSGRTYEQYF; CDR3nt: TGCGCCAGCAGCTTGGTTCCTAGCGGGAGGACCTACGAGCAGTACTTC
v_gene: TRBV7-9; d_gene: NA; abundance: NA; j_gene: TRBJ2-7; CDR3aa: CASSLGWEERYEQYF; CDR3nt: TGTGCCAGCAGCTTAGGATGGGAGGAACGCTACGAGCAGTACTTC
v_gene: TRBV20-1; d_gene: TRBD2; abundance: NA; j_gene: TRBJ2-1; CDR3aa: CSASHLSGGAIEQFF; CDR3nt: TGCAGTGCTTCTCATCTTAGCGGGGGGGCCATCGAGCAGTTCTTC
v_gene: TRBV4-2; d_gene: NA; abundance: NA; j_gene: TRBJ2-7; CDR3aa: CASSPPGSAPHEQYF; CDR3nt: TGTGCCAGCAGCCCCCCCGGGTCGGCCCCCCACGAGCAGTACTTC
v_gene: TRBV5-5; d_gene: NA; abundance: NA; j_gene: TRBJ2-7; CDR3aa: CASSLVRVSYEQYF; CDR3nt: TGTGCCAGCAGCTTGGTACGGGTCTCCTACGAGCAGTACTTC
v_gene: TRBV7-2; d_gene: TRBD2; abundance: NA; j_gene: TRBJ2-3; CDR3aa: CASSLVMRGGPDTQYF; CDR3nt: TGTGCCAGCAGCTTAGTGATGCGCGGGGGGCCAGATACGCAGTATTTT
v_gene: TRBV29-1; d_gene: TRBD2; abundance: NA; j_gene: TRBJ2-4; CDR3aa: CSVEDRSGGGIQYF; CDR3nt: TGCAGCGTTGAAGATCGTAGCGGGGGCGGAATTCAGTACTTC
v_gene: TRBV6-2/TRBV6-3; d_gene: TRBD2; abundance: few; j_gene: TRBJ2-1; CDR3aa: CASSPGLAGVGYNEQFF; CDR3nt: TGTGCCAGCAGTCCTGGACTAGCGGGAGTGGGCTACAATGAGCAGTTCTTC
v_gene: TRBV3-1; d_gene: NA; abundance: few; j_gene: TRBJ2-3; CDR3aa: CASSPLDQLSDTQYF; CDR3nt: TGTGCCAGCAGCCCATTGGACCAGCTCTCAGATACGCAGTATTTT
v_gene: TRBV9; d_gene: TRBD2; abundance: few; j_gene: TRBJ2-1; CDR3aa: CASSGTSGRSYNEQFF; CDR3nt: TGTGCCAGCAGCGGGACTAGCGGGAGGTCCTACAATGAGCAGTTCTTC
v_gene: TRBV5-4; d_gene: NA; abundance: few; j_gene: TRBJ2-3; CDR3aa: CASSLSGTDTQYF; CDR3nt: TGTGCCAGCAGCCTTAGCGGCACAGATACGCAGTATTTT
v_gene: TRBV5-5; d_gene: TRBD2; abundance: few; j_gene: TRBJ2-1; CDR3aa: CASSFGLAGGPYPFF; CDR3nt: TGTGCCAGCAGCTTCGGACTAGCGGGGGGGCCGTACCCGTTCTTC
v_gene: TRBV7-8; d_gene: TRBD1; abundance: NA; j_gene: TRBJ1-2; CDR3aa: CASSTTGTGNGGYTF; CDR3nt: TGTGCCAGCAGCACTACCGGGACAGGGAACGGGGGCTACACCTTC
v_gene: TRBV20-1; d_gene: NA; abundance: many; j_gene: TRBJ2-7; CDR3aa: CSAKGTPEHEQYF; CDR3nt: TGCAGTGCTAAAGGGACCCCGGAACACGAGCAGTACTTC
v_gene: TRBV7-9; d_gene: NA; abundance: NA; j_gene: TRBJ1-2; CDR3aa: CASSLAVTPGPGGYTF; CDR3nt: TGTGCCAGCAGCTTAGCGGTTACCCCCGGACCCGGCGGCTACACCTTC
v_gene: TRBV7-9; d_gene: NA; abundance: many; j_gene: TRBJ2-7; CDR3aa: CASSLPIRSSYEQYF; CDR3nt: TGTGCCAGCAGCTTACCAATCCGGAGCTCCTACGAGCAGTACTTC
v_gene: TRBV7-2; d_gene: TRBD2; abundance: few; j_gene: TRBJ2-1; CDR3aa: CASRLAAGGGGDEQFF; CDR3nt: TGTGCCAGCAGGTTAGCGGCGGGAGGAGGTGGCGATGAGCAGTTCTTC
v_gene: TRBV7-9; d_gene: TRBD1; abundance: few; j_gene: TRBJ1-5; CDR3aa: CASSLDPGGYSNQPQHF; CDR3nt: TGTGCCAGCAGCTTAGACCCAGGGGGCTATAGCAATCAGCCCCAGCATTTT
v_gene: TRBV5-8; d_gene: TRBD2; abundance: few; j_gene: TRBJ2-5; CDR3aa: CASSFVPAGLDEETQYF; CDR3nt: TGTGCCAGCAGCTTTGTGCCGGCCGGACTAGACGAAGAGACCCAGTACTTC
v_gene: TRBV18; d_gene: TRBD1; abundance: NA; j_gene: TRBJ1-5; CDR3aa: CASSPQTGSNQPQHF; CDR3nt: TGTGCCAGCTCACCCCAGACAGGGAGCAATCAGCCCCAGCATTTT
v_gene: TRBV10-3; d_gene: TRBD1; abundance: few; j_gene: TRBJ2-1; CDR3aa: CAISEPVTGDNEQFF; CDR3nt: TGTGCCATCAGTGAACCGGTGACAGGGGACAATGAGCAGTTCTTC
v_gene: TRBV19; d_gene: TRBD2; abundance: NA; j_gene: TRBJ2-7; CDR3aa: CASRAGGFSEQYF; CDR3nt: TGTGCCAGCCGGGCGGGAGGCTTCAGCGAGCAGTACTTC
v_gene: TRBV6-2/TRBV6-3; d_gene: TRBD2; abundance: NA; j_gene: TRBJ2-7; CDR3aa: CASSYDSLAGGPPYEQYF; CDR3nt: TGTGCCAGCAGTTACGACTCGCTAGCGGGAGGTCCACCCTACGAGCAGTACTTC
v_gene: TRBV29-1; d_gene: TRBD1; abundance: NA; j_gene: TRBJ1-2; CDR3aa: CSVPGTGGFLYGYTF; CDR3nt: TGCAGCGTTCCCGGGACAGGGGGCTTTTTGTATGGCTACACCTTC
v_gene: TRBV15; d_gene: NA; abundance: NA; j_gene: TRBJ1-1; CDR3aa: CATSRDLNSNTEAFF; CDR3nt: TGTGCCACCAGCAGAGATTTGAACAGCAACACTGAAGCTTTCTTT
v_gene: TRBV29-1; d_gene: NA; abundance: few; j_gene: TRBJ1-2; CDR3aa: CCVWEGANYGYTF; CDR3nt: TGCTGCGTTTGGGAGGGAGCTAACTATGGCTACACCTTC
v_gene: TRBV18; d_gene: NA; abundance: NA; j_gene: TRBJ1-1; CDR3aa: CASSPLGSQSMNTEAFF; CDR3nt: TGTGCCAGCTCACCACTGGGAAGCCAGAGTATGAACACTGAAGCTTTCTTT
v_gene: TRBV7-9; d_gene: NA; abundance: NA; j_gene: TRBJ2-7; CDR3aa: CASRSGEMGLYEQYF; CDR3nt: TGTGCCAGCAGGTCAGGGGAGATGGGGCTCTACGAGCAGTACTTC
v_gene: TRBV5-6; d_gene: NA; abundance: few; j_gene: TRBJ1-5; CDR3aa: CASSLDRHLSQPQHF; CDR3nt: TGTGCCAGCAGCTTGGATCGACATTTGAGTCAGCCCCAGCATTTT
v_gene: TRBV6-2/TRBV6-3; d_gene: TRBD2; abundance: few; j_gene: TRBJ2-7; CDR3aa: CAIRAGRPYEQYF; CDR3nt: TGTGCCATCCGAGCGGGGAGGCCCTACGAGCAGTACTTC
v_gene: TRBV5-1; d_gene: NA; abundance: few; j_gene: TRBJ1-1; CDR3aa: CASSLGWGNTEAFF; CDR3nt: TGCGCCAGCAGCTTGGGGTGGGGGAACACTGAAGCTTTCTTT
v_gene: TRBV14; d_gene: NA; abundance: NA; j_gene: TRBJ2-7; CDR3aa: CASSRRGSLEQYF; CDR3nt: TGTGCCAGCAGCCGGAGAGGGAGCCTCGAGCAGTACTTC
v_gene: TRBV7-3; d_gene: TRBD2; abundance: NA; j_gene: TRBJ2-3; CDR3aa: CASSTDPGLAVNLGVTDTQYF; CDR3nt: TGTGCCAGCAGCACCGACCCGGGACTAGCGGTAAACCTTGGCGTCACAGATACGCAGTATTTT
v_gene: TRBV12-3/TRBV12-4; d_gene: NA; abundance: NA; j_gene: TRBJ2-3; CDR3aa: CASSLAGAGTDTQYF; CDR3nt: TGTGCCAGCAGTTTAGCGGGAGCTGGCACAGATACGCAGTATTTT
v_gene: TRBV7-9; d_gene: NA; abundance: few; j_gene: TRBJ2-7; CDR3aa: CASSPPSRAYEQYF; CDR3nt: TGTGCCAGCAGCCCCCCCAGTCGGGCCTACGAGCAGTACTTC
v_gene: TRBV5-4; d_gene: NA; abundance: NA; j_gene: TRBJ2-7; CDR3aa: CASSFLPGSSYEQYF; CDR3nt: TGTGCCAGCAGCTTCCTCCCCGGGAGCTCCTACGAGCAGTACTTC
v_gene: TRBV7-3; d_gene: TRBD1; abundance: NA; j_gene: TRBJ2-3; CDR3aa: CASSWTGELVTDTQYF; CDR3nt: TGTGCCAGCAGCTGGACAGGGGAATTGGTCACAGATACGCAGTATTTT
v_gene: TRBV29-1; d_gene: TRBD1; abundance: few; j_gene: TRBJ2-1; CDR3aa: CSAVNRGQVEQFF; CDR3nt: TGCAGCGCCGTTAACAGGGGGCAGGTTGAGCAGTTCTTC
v_gene: TRBV7-9; d_gene: NA; abundance: NA; j_gene: TRBJ2-1; CDR3aa: CASSSDSEQFF; CDR3nt: TGTGCCAGCAGTTCCGACTCGGAGCAGTTCTTC
v_gene: TRBV5-1; d_gene: NA; abundance: few; j_gene: TRBJ2-7; CDR3aa: CASSSEGEQYF; CDR3nt: TGCGCCAGCAGCTCTGAAGGAGAGCAGTACTTC
v_gene: TRBV7-2; d_gene: TRBD2; abundance: few; j_gene: TRBJ2-6; CDR3aa: CASSLFFRLAGGPRGANVLTF; CDR3nt: TGTGCCAGCAGCTTATTTTTCCGACTAGCGGGAGGGCCGAGGGGGGCCAACGTCCTGACTTTC
v_gene: TRBV6-2/TRBV6-3; d_gene: NA; abundance: few; j_gene: TRBJ2-1; CDR3aa: CASSYSKLYNEQFF; CDR3nt: TGTGCCAGCAGTTACTCTAAACTCTACAATGAGCAGTTCTTC
v_gene: TRBV7-9; d_gene: NA; abundance: few; j_gene: TRBJ1-2; CDR3aa: CASSLGAPPGYTF; CDR3nt: TGTGCCAGCAGCTTAGGAGCCCCCCCGGGCTACACCTTC
v_gene: TRBV11-2; d_gene: NA; abundance: NA; j_gene: TRBJ2-2; CDR3aa: CASSLGGAYTGELFF; CDR3nt: TGTGCCAGCAGCTTAGGCGGGGCGTACACCGGGGAGCTGTTTTTT
v_gene: TRBV3-1; d_gene: TRBD1; abundance: few; j_gene: TRBJ2-1; CDR3aa: CASSQVRDREGDEQFF; CDR3nt: TGTGCCAGCAGCCAAGTTCGGGACAGGGAGGGCGATGAGCAGTTCTTC
v_gene: TRBV7-7; d_gene: TRBD1; abundance: NA; j_gene: TRBJ2-7; CDR3aa: CASSFGQGDSYEQYF; CDR3nt: TGTGCTAGCAGCTTCGGACAGGGGGATTCCTACGAGCAGTACTTC
v_gene: TRBV6-2/TRBV6-3; d_gene: TRBD2; abundance: NA; j_gene: TRBJ2-7; CDR3aa: CASSYKGASGSSEQYF; CDR3nt: TGTGCCAGCAGTTACAAGGGAGCTAGCGGGAGCTCCGAGCAGTACTTC
v_gene: TRBV6-1; d_gene: TRBD1; abundance: NA; j_gene: TRBJ1-2; CDR3aa: CASSEAIYTYRDRPAGYTF; CDR3nt: TGTGCCAGCAGTGAAGCGATATACACCTACCGGGACAGGCCTGCTGGCTACACCTTC
v_gene: TRBV20-1; d_gene: NA; abundance: few; j_gene: TRBJ1-2; CDR3aa: CSASGSTGHTYGYTF; CDR3nt: TGCAGTGCTAGCGGTTCCACTGGGCACACCTATGGCTACACCTTC
v_gene: TRBV28; d_gene: NA; abundance: NA; j_gene: TRBJ2-7; CDR3aa: CASSGTYEEQYF; CDR3nt: TGTGCCAGCAGCGGGACTTATGAGGAGCAGTACTTC
v_gene: TRBV5-6; d_gene: TRBD1; abundance: NA; j_gene: TRBJ2-3; CDR3aa: CASGQGAASLYTDTQYF; CDR3nt: TGTGCCAGCGGGCAGGGGGCTGCTTCACTTTACACAGATACGCAGTATTTT
v_gene: TRBV5-4; d_gene: NA; abundance: NA; j_gene: TRBJ2-1; CDR3aa: CASSLGLEGWDINEQFF; CDR3nt: TGTGCCAGCAGCTTGGGGCTAGAAGGATGGGATATCAATGAGCAGTTCTTC
v_gene: TRBV3-1; d_gene: NA; abundance: many; j_gene: TRBJ2-1; CDR3aa: CASSQGWGSGDEQFF; CDR3nt: TGTGCCAGCAGCCAAGGGTGGGGTTCCGGCGATGAGCAGTTCTTC
v_gene: TRBV7-2; d_gene: TRBD2; abundance: NA; j_gene: TRBJ2-5; CDR3aa: CASSETGTSIEETQYF; CDR3nt: TGTGCCAGCTCCGAAACCGGGACTAGCATTGAGGAGACCCAGTACTTC